Below, one T cell receptor (beta chain) is given with its context. This entry belongs to a study of control samples from healthy donors and cancer patients. The germline gives CDR1 LGHNA, CDR2 YNFKEQ. The CDR3 is made up of 17 amino acids. V was clipped by 1 base and J by 3 bases, with 16 bases between them. Assay: immunoSEQ multiplex PCR; the TCRdb copy retains only in-frame clones and omits some. The sample lists 130,000 to 150,000 clones; over 85% were seen once. V gene TRBV4-2 combines with J gene TRBJ1-5, with a possible D match to TRBD1 (5 bases). The sample was blood. This clonotype originated in a young man in good health. DNA of the CDR3: TGTGCCAGCAGCCAAGTGTGGGGCTGGGGTGACAATCAGCCCCAGCATTTT. Encoded protein: CASSQVWGWGDNQPQHF.